Each of the 10 T cell receptor beta chains below was sequenced from the same sample in a study of human T cells and chemical hapten exposure. Indicated time point: patch test 2, 6 weeks after DPC sensitization. Treatment meaning: therapeutic diphenylcyclopropenone sensitization with weekly scalp DPC. TCRdb reprocessed the RACE reads via MiXCR and lists one record per CDR3 protein. Here the sample spans about 41,000 distinct CDR3 sequences, 3% to 4% being singletons. The specimen was whole blood, collected in connection with sensitization to the hapten diphenylcyclopropenone (DPC). Every receptor here comes from a man aged 40-50 years with alopecia areata. Some clones in this sample may be carry-over from other donors' samples.

This clonotype came up many times. J is TRBJ2-7 and V is TRBV6-2 or TRBV6-3; D perhaps matches TRBD2 (6 bases). Trimming took 1 base from V and 0 from J, leaving 10 bases between them. This CDR3 spans 15 amino acids. The V gene's germline CDR1 is MNHEY and CDR2 SVGEGT. The CDR3 region is CASSYFGGSSYEQYF. The CDR3 DNA reads TGTGCCAGCAGTTACTTCGGGGGTAGCTCCTACGAGCAGTACTTC.

This clonotype was counted many times. The CDR3 DNA reads TGTGCCAGCAGCTTGGAGGCCGGGACTGGAACCTACGAGCAGTACTTC. Translated: CASSLEAGTGTYEQYF. The V gene is TRBV5-4, the J gene TRBJ2-7; D may be TRBD2 (6 bases). This CDR3 spans 16 amino acids. CDR1 and CDR2 from the germline V gene are SGHNT and YYREEE (reference sequence). Trimming removed 0 bases from V and 2 bases from J, with 15 bases in between.

Ten or more counts support this clonotype. The V call is TRBV29-1, the J call TRBJ2-5; TRBD1 might be the D (5 bases). V was clipped by 7 bases and J by 3 bases, with 15 bases between them. The germline V gene has CDR1 SQVTM and CDR2 ANQGSEA. CDR3 size: 13 residues. The CDR3 nucleotides read TGCAGCGGTGCGCCAGGGTACGAAGAGACCCAGTACTTC. It translates to CSGAPGYEETQYF.

This clonotype has at least ten counts. The V gene is TRBV7-9, the J gene TRBJ2-1, with TRBD2 matching 11 bases. The germline gives CDR1 SEHNR, CDR2 FQNEAQ (reference sequence). CDR3 length equals 16 residues. The junction had 7 bases not matched to a gene; V was cut back by 5 bases and J by 4 bases. The CDR3 protein is CASSPTRLAGYNEQFF. The CDR3 nucleotides are TGTGCCAGCAGCCCTACCAGACTAGCGGGATACAATGAGCAGTTCTTC.

This clonotype was found many times. CDR3 bases: TGTGCCAGCATCCCATACGGGGGACCGAACACTGAAGCTTTCTTT. Translating gives CASIPYGGPNTEAFF. J is TRBJ1-1 and V is TRBV12-3 or TRBV12-4; D is perhaps TRBD1 (5 bases). Deletions cut 7 bases from V and 1 base from J, with 16 bases between. CDR3 length: 15 amino acids.

This clonotype has a count of ten or more. The chain combines TRBV5-1 with TRBJ1-2; 8 nucleotides agree with TRBD1. With 4 bases clipped from V and 4 bases from J, the junction kept 9 bases outside the gene matches. Germline assignment: CDR1 SGHRS and CDR2 YFSETQ. The CDR3 runs 15 residues. CDR3 region: CASSPSHGQGYGYTF. CDR3 coding DNA: TGCGCCAGCAGCCCCTCCCATGGACAGGGCTATGGCTACACCTTC.

The chain combines TRBV27 with TRBJ2-4, with D perhaps matching TRBD1 (5 bases). Per germline, CDR1 MNHEY and CDR2 SMNVEV (reference sequence). Trimming removed 3 bases from V and 8 bases from J, with 11 bases in between. The CDR3 extends over 13 amino acids. In nucleotides, the CDR3 is TGTGCCAGCAGTTTCGACAGATGGGACATTCAGTACTTC. This encodes CASSFDRWDIQYF.

This clonotype is categorized as medium-sized. V usage is TRBV6-5 and J usage is TRBJ1-5; tentative D call: TRBD1 (5 bases). Per the germline V gene, CDR1 is MNHEY and CDR2 is SVGAGI. The V end was cut by 5 bases, the J end by 5 bases, with 13 bases between. The CDR3 has 14 residues. DNA for the CDR3: TGTGCCAGCAGTGCGGGACCCTATTATCAGCCCCAGCATTTT. This sequence encodes CASSAGPYYQPQHF.

This clonotype showed up many times. The CDR3 sequence: CASFLFANTEAFF. The CDR3 coding sequence is TGTGCCAGCTTCCTTTTCGCTAACACTGAAGCTTTCTTT. The chain couples TRBV6-1 to TRBJ1-1; D gene uncertain. V was pared by 8 bases and J by 2 bases, with 12 bases between. The CDR3 is 13 amino acids. Germline loops: CDR1 MNHNS, CDR2 SASEGT.

This clonotype was counted at least ten times. The chain is built from TRBV5-1 and TRBJ2-3, with TRBD1 matching over 8 bases. J lost 5 bases, V lost 7 bases, and 9 bases had no gene match. Per the germline V gene, CDR1 is SGHRS and CDR2 is YFSETQ. The CDR3 loop spans 14 amino acids. CDR3 in amino acids: CASRDRMSGDTQYF. The CDR3 nucleotides are TGCGCCAGCCGGGACAGGATGAGCGGAGATACGCAGTATTTT.